A single sample gave rise to the 19 T cell receptor beta chains below, sequenced in a study of response to subunit inactivated influenza vaccine. TCRdb re-called the RT-PCR reads through MiXCR, storing one row per CDR3 protein. The data show about 780,000 distinct CDR3 sequences, with roughly 18% seen just once and approximately 10% held by the top ten. Source: PBMCs from blood, taken 4 to 6 days after vaccination. The receptors derive from a man in his fifties or sixties who received an inactivated influenza vaccine.

A few counts support this clonotype. V is TRBV7-2 and J is TRBJ2-1; D possibly corresponds to TRBD2 (7 bases). From germline, CDR1 is SGHTA and CDR2 FQGNSA. The V end was cut by 0 bases, the J end by 1 base, with 16 bases between. This CDR3 is built from 18 residues. The CDR3 loop reads CASSLAYLGGQSYNEQFF. CDR3 nucleotide sequence: TGTGCCAGCAGCTTAGCCTACCTCGGGGGGCAATCCTACAATGAGCAGTTCTTC.

This clonotype showed up just a few times. J is TRBJ1-2 and V is TRBV5-1; no reliable D call. The CDR3 sequence is 16 residues long. CDR1 and CDR2 (germline): SGHRS, YFSETQ. Between the trimmed V and J ends, which lost 0 bases and 8 bases, there was a span of 20 bases. In DNA, the CDR3 is TGCGCCAGCAGCTTGGGGCATGCGAGCACGGTACGAGGCTACACCTTC. Translated: CASSLGHASTVRGYTF.

This clonotype has at least ten counts. The genes are TRBV29-1 and TRBJ2-3; 11 bases are a match to TRBD2. The ends lost 6 bases at V and 4 bases at J; junction bases unmatched: 0. Germline assignment: CDR1 SQVTM and CDR2 ANQGSEA. The CDR3 has 12 residues. The CDR3 is CSVLAGADTQYF. The CDR3 nucleotides read TGCAGCGTACTAGCGGGAGCAGATACGCAGTATTTT.

The sample holds a few counts of this clonotype. The chain recombines TRBV7-2 with TRBJ2-5, with D possibly TRBD2 on 5 matching bases. The ends were cut back, 2 bases at V and 5 bases at J, with 12 bases in the middle. The CDR3 runs 14 residues. Germline V gene data show CDR1 as SGHTA and CDR2 as FQGNSA. The CDR3 region is CASSLFGRGETQYF. CDR3 bases: TGTGCCAGCAGCTTATTCGGGCGCGGGGAGACCCAGTACTTC.

The chain recombines TRBV9 with TRBJ1-2, with 9 bases matching TRBD1. Germline lookup yields CDR1 SGDLS and CDR2 YYNGEE. The CDR3 has 15 amino acids. V gave up 4 bases and J gave up 6 bases; unmatched junction bases: 10. The CDR3 DNA reads TGTGCCAGCAGCCCTTGGGACAGGGAAGTTGATGGCTACACCTTC. Its translation is CASSPWDREVDGYTF.

This clonotype has at least ten counts. V is TRBV5-1 and J is TRBJ2-3; TRBD1 agrees at 9 bases. The CDR3 totals 15 residues. The junction had 7 bases not matched to a gene; V was cut back by 3 bases and J by 5 bases. The V gene's germline CDR1 is SGHRS and CDR2 YFSETQ. Written as DNA, the CDR3 is TGCGCCAGCAGCTCGAACAGGGGGCGGAAAGATACGCAGTATTTT. It translates to CASSSNRGRKDTQYF.

The chain couples TRBV30 to TRBJ2-5, with D perhaps matching TRBD2 (5 bases). CDR3 size: 13 residues. The germline V gene encodes CDR1 GTSNPN and CDR2 SVGIG (reference sequence). V lost 4 bases to trimming and J lost 5 bases, with 14 bases between them. The CDR3 sequence: CAWTPRRRETQYF. In nucleotides, the CDR3 is TGTGCCTGGACGCCTAGGCGGAGGGAGACCCAGTACTTC.

This clonotype has just a few counts. The genes are TRBV5-5 and TRBJ1-2; 7 nucleotides line up with TRBD1. Germline V gene data show CDR1 as SGHKS and CDR2 as YYEKEE (reference sequence). CDR3 length equals 13 residues. The trim removed 4 bases at V and 6 bases at J, leaving 6 bases unmatched. The CDR3 is CASSRRQGNGYTF. The DNA of the CDR3 is TGTGCCAGCAGCCGTAGACAGGGAAATGGCTACACCTTC.

This chain uses TRBV12-3 or TRBV12-4 with TRBJ2-3; 7 bases are a match to TRBD2. Trimming removed 8 bases from V and 2 bases from J; junction bases left unmatched: 13. The length of the CDR3 is 16 residues. CDR3 in DNA: TGTGCCAGCCACGATGGGGGGGGGTCCCACACAGATACGCAGTATTTT. The encoded protein is CASHDGGGSHTDTQYF.

Concerning this clonotype itself: Just one base apart from a much larger clone, this may be a read error. J is TRBJ1-1 and V is TRBV12-3 or TRBV12-4; D perhaps matches TRBD1 (5 bases). V was pared by 1 base and J by 10 bases, with 22 bases between. The CDR3 is made up of 16 amino acids. This chain's CDR3 is CASSLVGVAGLSRAFF. The CDR3 DNA reads TGTGCCAGCAGTTTAGTAGGGGTGGCAGGGCTATCTCGAGCTTTCTTT.

This clonotype was counted a few times. The chain uses TRBV29-1 and TRBJ2-1; 7 nucleotides match TRBD2. Per germline, CDR1 SQVTM and CDR2 ANQGSEA. This CDR3 comprises 14 residues. V trimming: 3 bases; J trimming: 6 bases; junction bases outside the gene matches: 8. CDR3 nucleotide sequence: TGCAGCGTTGACTGGACTAGAGGTAGCAATGAGCAGTTCTTC. It is translated as CSVDWTRGSNEQFF.

This clonotype was detected a few times. This rearrangement joins TRBV12-3 or TRBV12-4 to TRBJ2-1; TRBD2 aligns across 9 bases. Trimming at V came to 6 bases and at J to 5 bases, leaving 8 bases not matched to a gene. The CDR3 is made up of 15 amino acids. The CDR3 coding sequence is TGTGCCAGCAGCCAAGCGGGAGGTAGAGACAATGAGCAGTTCTTC. This codes for CASSQAGGRDNEQFF.

The chain recombines TRBV7-6 with TRBJ1-3; D might be TRBD1 (6 bases). The CDR3 is made up of 16 amino acids. The germline CDR1 and CDR2 sequences are SGHVS and FNYEAQ. Trimming took off 5 bases at V and 0 bases at J, with 14 bases between the two ends. CDR3 nucleotides: TGTGCCAGCAGCGAGGGGGGCTGGGGCTCTGGAAACACCATATATTTT. The encoded protein is CASSEGGWGSGNTIYF.

This clonotype came up a few times. The gene calls are TRBV12-3 or TRBV12-4 and TRBJ1-2; 8 nucleotides align to TRBD1. CDR3 length: 14 residues. V shed 5 bases, J shed 4 bases, and the junction held 6 bases outside the gene matches. The DNA of the CDR3 is TGTGCCAGCAGTGCCACGGACAGGGCCTATGGCTACACCTTC. Translated: CASSATDRAYGYTF.

The gene calls are TRBV4-3 and TRBJ1-1, with D maybe TRBD1 (6 bases). CDR1 is LGHNA and CDR2 is YSLEER in the germline V gene. Trimming shortened V by 4 bases and J by 7 bases, and 16 bases separated the two germline ends. The CDR3 sequence is 14 residues long. The CDR3 reads CASSPEGVNGEAFF. CDR3 sequence (DNA): TGCGCCAGCAGCCCGGAGGGGGTGAACGGTGAAGCTTTCTTT.

The chain carries TRBV7-9 and TRBJ2-5; 7 nucleotides line up with TRBD1. The CDR3 loop spans 16 amino acids. Germline V gene data show CDR1 as SEHNR and CDR2 as FQNEAQ (reference sequence). J gave up 5 bases and V 5 bases, and 14 bases lay outside the gene matches. The CDR3 sequence is CASSRRGIVLWETQYF. CDR3 DNA sequence: TGTGCCAGCAGCCGCAGGGGGATTGTTTTATGGGAGACCCAGTACTTC.

This clonotype was found a few times. The genes are TRBV20-1 and TRBJ2-7; D perhaps matches TRBD1 (5 bases). V was cut by 6 bases and J by 6 bases, with 18 bases left in between. Germline CDR1 reads DFQATT; CDR2 reads SNEGSKA (reference sequence). There are 13 residues in the CDR3. The CDR3 loop reads CSAPVGQGGEQYF. CDR3 bases: TGCAGTGCCCCCGTAGGGCAGGGTGGCGAGCAGTACTTC.

This clonotype was observed a handful of times. CDR3 loop: CASSRLGRTYGETQYF. As DNA, the CDR3 is TGCGCCAGCAGCCGACTAGGGCGCACCTATGGGGAGACCCAGTACTTC. V and J are TRBV4-3 and TRBJ2-5; tentatively, D is TRBD2 (6 bases). The V gene lost 4 bases and the J gene lost 5 bases, with 20 bases spanning the gap. Germline CDR1 LGHNA, CDR2 YSLEER. This CDR3 region has 16 residues.

This clonotype was observed at least ten times. V usage is TRBV20-1 and J usage is TRBJ2-3, with 11 bases aligning to TRBD2. Germline CDR1 is DFQATT and CDR2 is SNEGSKA (reference sequence). The CDR3 is made up of 15 amino acids. V lost 6 bases and J lost 2; bases outside the gene matches: 7. The CDR3: CSAQLAGGNTDTQYF. The CDR3 region has the DNA TGCAGTGCGCAGCTAGCGGGGGGTAACACAGATACGCAGTATTTT.